The clone carrying this TCR beta chain was observed once. Antigen: not known. PCR or immunohistochemistry showed mismatch repair deficiency in every enrolled patient. The TCR-sequenced patients were a few responders to pembrolizumab. This entry is derived from a study of PD-1 blockade in mismatch repair-deficient tumors. Turning to the study itself: Patients had 11 to 13 mismatch repair-deficient cancer types and were previously treated and progressing.

Some clones are missing from TCRdb's copy, which holds only in-frame ones; the method was immunoSEQ multiplex PCR. Here the sample spans about 120,000 clones, about 85% being singletons. Whole-study results and caveats: Tumor-resident clones, often absent from pretreatment blood, expanded after pembrolizumab and then contracted.

V shed 4 bases, J shed 0 bases, and the junction held 4 bases outside the gene matches. Germline values: CDR1 SGHRS, CDR2 YFSETQ. The CDR3 runs to 14 residues. The genes are TRBV5-1 and TRBJ2-7; 7 bases line up with TRBD1. The sample in question was peripheral blood, obtained 44 weeks after starting pembrolizumab. The sequence came from an adult with mismatch repair-deficient cancer. CDR3 nucleotides: TGCGCCAGCAGCCCAAGGACAGGCTCCTACGAGCAGTACTTC. Translated, it gives CASSPRTGSYEQYF.